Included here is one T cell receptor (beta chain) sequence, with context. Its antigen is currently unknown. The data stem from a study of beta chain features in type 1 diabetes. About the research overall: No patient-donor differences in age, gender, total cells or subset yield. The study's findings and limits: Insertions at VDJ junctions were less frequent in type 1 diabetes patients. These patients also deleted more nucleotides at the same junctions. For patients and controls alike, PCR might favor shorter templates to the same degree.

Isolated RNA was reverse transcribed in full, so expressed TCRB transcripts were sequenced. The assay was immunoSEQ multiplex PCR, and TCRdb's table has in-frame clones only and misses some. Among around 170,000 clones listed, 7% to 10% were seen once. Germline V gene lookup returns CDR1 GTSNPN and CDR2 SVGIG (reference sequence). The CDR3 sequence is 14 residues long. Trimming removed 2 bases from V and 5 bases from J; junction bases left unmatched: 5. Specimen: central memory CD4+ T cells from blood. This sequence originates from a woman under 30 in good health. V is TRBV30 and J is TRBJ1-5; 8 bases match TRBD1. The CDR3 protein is CAWSSGTGDQPQHF. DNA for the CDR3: TGTGCCTGGAGTTCCGGGACAGGAGATCAGCCCCAGCATTTT.